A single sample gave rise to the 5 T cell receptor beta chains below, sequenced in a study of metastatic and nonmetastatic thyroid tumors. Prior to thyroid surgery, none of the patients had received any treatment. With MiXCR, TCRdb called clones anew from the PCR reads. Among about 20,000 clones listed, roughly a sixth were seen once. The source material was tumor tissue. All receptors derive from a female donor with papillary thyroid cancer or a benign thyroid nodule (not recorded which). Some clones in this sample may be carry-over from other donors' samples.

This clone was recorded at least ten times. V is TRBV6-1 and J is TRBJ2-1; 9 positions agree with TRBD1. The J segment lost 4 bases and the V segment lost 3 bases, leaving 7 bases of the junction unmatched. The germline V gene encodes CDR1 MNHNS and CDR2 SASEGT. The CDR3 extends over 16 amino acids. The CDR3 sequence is CASSDQDRGPYNEQFF. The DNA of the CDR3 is TGTGCCAGCAGTGATCAGGACAGGGGACCTTACAATGAGCAGTTCTTC.

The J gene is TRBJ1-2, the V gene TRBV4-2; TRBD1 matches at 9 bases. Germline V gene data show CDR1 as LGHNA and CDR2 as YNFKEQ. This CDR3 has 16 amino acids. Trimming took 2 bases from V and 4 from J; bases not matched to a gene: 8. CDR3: CASSQFRATGGYGYTF. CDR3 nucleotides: TGTGCCAGCAGCCAATTTAGGGCGACAGGGGGCTATGGCTACACCTTC.

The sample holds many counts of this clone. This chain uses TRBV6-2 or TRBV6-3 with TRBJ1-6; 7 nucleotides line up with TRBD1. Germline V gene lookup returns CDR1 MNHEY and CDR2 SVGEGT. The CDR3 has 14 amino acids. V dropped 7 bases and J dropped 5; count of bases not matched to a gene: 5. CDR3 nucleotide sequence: TGTGCCAGCAATTCGGACAGGCATAATTCACCCCTCCACTTT. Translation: CASNSDRHNSPLHF.

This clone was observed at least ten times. This CDR3 is CASSSAQGTYEQYF. The CDR3 nucleotides read TGTGCCAGCAGCTCTGCACAGGGAACCTACGAGCAGTACTTC. The V and J genes are TRBV7-9 and TRBJ2-7; D might be TRBD1 (6 bases). This CDR3 spans 14 amino acids. Trimming removed 4 bases from V and 2 bases from J, with 12 bases in between. CDR1 and CDR2 from the germline V gene are SEHNR and FQNEAQ (reference sequence).

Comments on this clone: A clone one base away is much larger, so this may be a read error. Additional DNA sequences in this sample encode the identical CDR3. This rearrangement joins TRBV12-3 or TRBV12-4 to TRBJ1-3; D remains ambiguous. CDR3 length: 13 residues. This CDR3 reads CVTQRAGGYTIYF. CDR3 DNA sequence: TGTGTTACACAGCGGGCCGGAGGGTACACCATATATTTT.